Listed here is a single TCR beta chain. No antigen is known for it. Trimming shortened V by 3 bases and J by 9 bases, and 15 bases separated the two germline ends. The CDR3 consists of 13 residues. The germline V gene encodes CDR1 SNHLY and CDR2 FYNNEI. TCRdb analysed the reads with MiXCR anew, one entry per CDR3 protein. The data show 600,000 to 700,000 distinct CDR3 sequences, around 35% seen once. The data stem from a study of T cell repertoires in cytomegalovirus infection. The material sequenced was cultured PBMCs, taken from culture after CMV antigen stimulation. This sequence was found in a human donor in good health (CMV status not recorded). Some clones in this sample may be carry-over from other donors' samples. The gene calls are TRBV2 and TRBJ2-7; the D gene could be TRBD1 or TRBD2 (6 bases each). CDR3 region: CASSDDSGGGQYF. CDR3 bases: TGTGCCAGCAGTGATGACAGCGGAGGGGGGCAGTACTTC.